These T cell receptor beta chains were read from a single sample in a study of blood T cell repertoires in COVID-19. Repertoires were generated with immunoSEQ multiplex PCR, while TCRdb's copy carries only in-frame clones and drops some. The data contain 150,000 to 250,000 clones, about 95% of them singletons. Sequenced: peripheral blood. The receptors were sampled from a man aged 25-45 years with COVID-19, enrolled during active disease. Both conserved end residues are part of each CDR3. The order of the fields is J gene, V gene, CDR3 protein.

>TRBJ2-1|TRBV4-1
CASSQDTASYNEQFF
>TRBJ1-6|TRBV9
CASSVSRGQGYNSPLHF
>TRBJ1-2|TRBV3-1/TRBV3-2
CASSQDPIGYTF
>TRBJ1-1|TRBV10-3
CAISDGTGALF
>TRBJ2-2|TRBV2
CASRPSGGASGELFF
>TRBJ1-6|TRBV13
CASSHRDSYSYNSPLHF
>TRBJ2-1|TRBV12-5
CASALAGTSGVPAHEQFF
>TRBJ2-3|TRBV9
CASSVERGVTDTQYF
>TRBJ1-3|TRBV19
CASTGWGNTIYF
>TRBJ1-1|TRBV19
CASRLPQGANTEAFF
>TRBJ2-7|TRBV5-4
CASSTTTGGPQYF
>TRBJ2-5|TRBV5-1
CASSFGTPEETQYF
>TRBJ1-5|TRBV19
CASSHPGYNQPQHF
>TRBJ1-1|TRBV6-5
CASTYGQGDTEAFF
>TRBJ2-6|TRBV19
CARAKRAPEVSGANVLTF
>TRBJ1-1|TRBV30
CAWSVENSRQYRRAFF
>TRBJ1-4|TRBV20-1
CSASEGAREKLFF